A selection of T cell receptor beta chains follows, all from one sample in a study of T cells after yellow fever vaccination. Using its own MiXCR run on the 5' RACE reads, TCRdb lists one record per CDR3 protein. The sample lists some 350,000 distinct CDR3 sequences; roughly 4% were seen once. The sample here was PBMCs, taken 5 days after the yellow fever booster vaccination. All receptors come from a young man who received the YFV17D yellow fever vaccine. CDR3s include the opening cysteine and the closing phenylalanine or tryptophan. A D gene is named only where the DNA matches it firmly. Some rows mark clone size as missing; the rest say once, few, many or name a class of expanded clone.

size	D	J	V	CDR3	DNA
many	-	TRBJ2-7	TRBV3-1	CASSLTGYEQYF	TGTGCCAGCAGCCTGACAGGCTACGAGCAGTACTTC
few	TRBD1	TRBJ1-4	TRBV4-2	CASSPGLQGVFEKLFF	TGTGCCAGCAGCCCCGGGTTGCAGGGGGTTTTTGAAAAACTGTTTTTT
-	TRBD1	TRBJ2-2	TRBV5-5	CASSLVGTGGSTGELFF	TGTGCCAGCAGCTTGGTTGGGACAGGGGGCAGCACCGGGGAGCTGTTTTTT
few	-	TRBJ1-4	TRBV7-9	CASSFRSQRNEKLFF	TGTGCCAGCAGCTTTCGATCCCAGAGAAATGAAAAACTGTTTTTT
many	-	TRBJ1-1	TRBV20-1	CSARRRANTEAFF	TGCAGTGCTAGGCGCAGGGCGAACACTGAAGCTTTCTTT
-	-	TRBJ2-3	TRBV18	CASSGQPAADTQYF	TGTGCCAGCTCAGGCCAGCCCGCGGCAGATACGCAGTATTTT
few	-	TRBJ2-3	TRBV7-2	CASSLVQYTDTQYF	TGTGCCAGCAGCTTAGTTCAGTACACAGATACGCAGTATTTT
-	-	TRBJ1-5	TRBV7-2	CASSSRRGEGQPQHF	TGTGCCAGCAGCTCTCGGAGGGGCGAGGGTCAGCCCCAGCATTTT
few	TRBD1	TRBJ2-7	TRBV6-6	CASTSDVGTALNEQYF	TGTGCCAGCACCTCCGATGTCGGGACAGCACTCAACGAGCAGTACTTC
few	-	TRBJ2-4	TRBV11-3	CASSPIDRDIQYF	TGTGCCAGCAGCCCCATAGATCGGGACATTCAGTACTTC
few	-	TRBJ1-2	TRBV6-1	CASRLTGFGGYGYTF	TGTGCCAGCAGGCTGACAGGTTTCGGGGGCTATGGCTACACCTTC
-	TRBD1	TRBJ1-1	TRBV12-3/TRBV12-4	CASSPEGARNTEALF	TGTGCCAGCAGTCCGGAGGGGGCACGGAACACTGAAGCTTTATTT
-	-	TRBJ1-5	TRBV19	CASSSFSNQPQHF	TGTGCCAGTAGTAGTTTCAGCAATCAGCCCCAGCATTTT
many	TRBD2	TRBJ2-5	TRBV11-2	CASSLVPAGLSQTQYF	TGTGCCAGCAGCTTAGTTCCAGCGGGGCTTAGTCAGACCCAGTACTTC
-	-	TRBJ2-6	TRBV19	CASTSLGGSGANVLTF	TGTGCCAGTACTTCCTTGGGGGGCTCGGGGGCCAACGTCCTGACTTTC
-	TRBD2	TRBJ2-5	TRBV20-1	CSLQRGDQETQYF	TGCTCTCTACAACGGGGGGACCAAGAGACCCAGTACTTC
many	-	TRBJ1-6	TRBV5-1	CASSLGLGTTDSPLHF	TGCGCCAGCAGCTTGGGACTGGGGACAACTGATTCACCCCTCCACTTT
-	TRBD2	TRBJ2-5	TRBV5-1	CASSLDSSGARETQYF	TGCGCCAGCAGCTTGGACAGTAGCGGGGCCCGGGAGACCCAGTACTTC
-	TRBD1	TRBJ1-2	TRBV4-1	CASSSTTGGGVTNYGYTF	TGCGCCAGCAGCTCTACGACAGGGGGCGGCGTAACTAACTATGGCTACACCTTC
few	-	TRBJ1-2	TRBV6-1	CASSEAGTGWGYTF	TGTGCCAGCAGTGAAGCGGGCACAGGGTGGGGCTACACCTTC
-	TRBD2	TRBJ2-5	TRBV20-1	CSARPLAGGGETQYF	TGCAGTGCTAGACCTCTAGCGGGGGGCGGGGAGACCCAGTACTTC
few	TRBD1	TRBJ1-2	TRBV6-5	CASSSAGTGDYGYTF	TGTGCCAGCAGTTCTGCCGGGACAGGGGACTATGGCTACACCTTC
-	TRBD1	TRBJ2-6	TRBV7-9	CASSRWGQGKGGNVLTF	TGTGCCAGCAGCCGATGGGGACAGGGAAAAGGGGGCAACGTCCTGACTTTC
few	-	TRBJ2-4	TRBV5-6	CASSLLAMRVNIQYF	TGTGCCAGCAGCTTGCTGGCGATGCGGGTTAACATTCAGTACTTC
many	-	TRBJ2-1	TRBV20-1	CSARPGQGTRDEQFF	TGCAGTGCTAGGCCCGGACAGGGGACTAGGGATGAGCAGTTCTTC
many	-	TRBJ2-1	TRBV24-1	CATSRLGNEQFF	TGTGCCACCAGTAGACTGGGAAATGAGCAGTTCTTC
many	-	TRBJ1-3	TRBV5-6	CASSSQFYSGNTIYF	TGTGCCAGCAGCTCCCAGTTCTACTCTGGAAACACCATATATTTT
-	TRBD1	TRBJ1-4	TRBV29-1	CSVDGTGYEKLFF	TGCAGCGTGGACGGGACAGGGTATGAAAAACTGTTTTTT
-	TRBD1	TRBJ1-2	TRBV5-1	CASSSTGQDGYTF	TGCGCCAGCAGCTCGACTGGACAGGATGGCTACACCTTC
many	-	TRBJ1-1	TRBV7-3	CASSSGHTNTEAFF	TGTGCCAGCAGCTCGGGACATACAAACACTGAAGCTTTCTTT
few	-	TRBJ1-5	TRBV4-3	CASSQDRFGNQPQHF	TGCGCCAGCAGCCAAGATCGGTTTGGCAATCAGCCCCAGCATTTT
many	-	TRBJ1-1	TRBV5-1	CASSSGEGIEAFF	TGCGCCAGCAGCTCAGGGGAGGGTATTGAAGCTTTCTTT
many	TRBD1	TRBJ1-3	TRBV7-2	CASSPRDRGFSGNTIYF	TGTGCCAGCAGCCCCAGGGACAGGGGTTTTTCCGGAAACACCATATATTTT
-	-	TRBJ2-7	TRBV20-1	CSASVSRRFTYEQYF	TGCAGTGCTAGCGTTTCGAGACGTTTCACCTACGAGCAGTACTTC
many	TRBD1	TRBJ2-7	TRBV27	CASSKTLDRDNYEQYF	TGTGCCAGCAGCAAAACTCTTGACAGGGATAATTACGAGCAGTACTTC
-	-	TRBJ2-2	TRBV7-2	CASGRAGTSNTGELFF	TGTGCCAGCGGCCGTGCCGGGACTTCGAACACCGGGGAGCTGTTTTTT
-	-	TRBJ1-4	TRBV10-3	CAISESTGAGEKLFF	TGTGCCATCAGTGAGTCGACGGGCGCGGGAGAAAAACTGTTTTTT
-	-	TRBJ1-2	TRBV7-9	CASGDLGYTF	TGTGCCAGCGGAGACCTTGGCTACACCTTC
many	TRBD2	TRBJ2-3	TRBV10-3	CAISRTSGDTDTQYF	TGTGCCATCAGCAGGACTAGCGGGGACACAGATACGCAGTATTTT
many	-	TRBJ2-6	TRBV5-1	CASSLLRTSSGANVLTF	TGCGCCAGCAGCTTGCTACGCACCAGCTCTGGGGCCAACGTCCTGACTTTC
few	-	TRBJ2-1	TRBV9	CASSVGGRLSYNEQFF	TGTGCCAGCAGCGTAGGTGGCAGGCTCTCTTACAATGAGCAGTTCTTC
few	-	TRBJ2-3	TRBV6-6	CASTGGGGSTDTQYF	TGTGCCAGCACTGGGGGGGGCGGTAGCACAGATACGCAGTATTTT
few	-	TRBJ1-5	TRBV6-2/TRBV6-3	CATWDRTRGPQHF	TGTGCCACCTGGGACCGCACGCGAGGGCCCCAGCATTTT
-	TRBD2	TRBJ2-3	TRBV4-3	CASSQDRDRGGTQYF	TGCGCCAGCAGCCAAGATCGTGATCGGGGGGGTACGCAGTATTTT
few	-	TRBJ2-3	TRBV28	CASTSGYTQYF	TGTGCCAGCACCTCGGGATATACGCAGTATTTT
many	TRBD1	TRBJ1-1	TRBV5-6	CASSFGQGRPEAFF	TGTGCCAGCAGCTTTGGACAGGGGAGGCCTGAAGCTTTCTTT
few	-	TRBJ2-3	TRBV10-3	CAISADYTQYF	TGTGCCATCAGTGCTGATTATACGCAGTATTTT
many	TRBD1	TRBJ1-2	TRBV29-1	CSVTGGSLNYGYTF	TGCAGCGTAACAGGGGGCTCCCTTAACTATGGCTACACCTTC
-	-	TRBJ2-6	TRBV12-3/TRBV12-4	CASSLGTTGANVLTF	TGTGCCAGCAGTTTAGGGACAACTGGGGCCAACGTCCTGACTTTC
few	-	TRBJ2-7	TRBV6-2/TRBV6-3	CASSYRDDTYEQYF	TGTGCCAGCAGTTACAGGGACGACACCTACGAGCAGTACTTC
many	-	TRBJ2-5	TRBV5-1	CASSLIGDGETQYF	TGCGCCAGCAGCTTGATCGGGGATGGGGAGACCCAGTACTTC
many	-	TRBJ1-4	TRBV5-1	CASKGQTSTNEKLFF	TGCGCCAGCAAAGGACAGACCTCAACTAATGAAAAACTGTTTTTT
few	-	TRBJ1-5	TRBV3-1	CASITRGVHQPQHF	TGTGCCAGCATCACAAGGGGGGTGCACCAGCCCCAGCATTTT
few	TRBD1	TRBJ1-1	TRBV7-9	CASSLGGTGNEAFF	TGTGCCAGCAGCTTAGGGGGGACAGGGAACGAAGCTTTCTTT
few	-	TRBJ1-1	TRBV29-1	CSVLTEGTEAFF	TGCAGCGTGTTGACAGAGGGGACTGAAGCTTTCTTT
many	-	TRBJ1-1	TRBV10-3	CAISEQQDTEAFF	TGTGCCATCAGTGAACAACAGGACACTGAAGCTTTCTTT
many	-	TRBJ2-7	TRBV27	CASSRGLGYDEQYF	TGTGCCAGCAGTCGTGGCCTCGGGTATGACGAGCAGTACTTC